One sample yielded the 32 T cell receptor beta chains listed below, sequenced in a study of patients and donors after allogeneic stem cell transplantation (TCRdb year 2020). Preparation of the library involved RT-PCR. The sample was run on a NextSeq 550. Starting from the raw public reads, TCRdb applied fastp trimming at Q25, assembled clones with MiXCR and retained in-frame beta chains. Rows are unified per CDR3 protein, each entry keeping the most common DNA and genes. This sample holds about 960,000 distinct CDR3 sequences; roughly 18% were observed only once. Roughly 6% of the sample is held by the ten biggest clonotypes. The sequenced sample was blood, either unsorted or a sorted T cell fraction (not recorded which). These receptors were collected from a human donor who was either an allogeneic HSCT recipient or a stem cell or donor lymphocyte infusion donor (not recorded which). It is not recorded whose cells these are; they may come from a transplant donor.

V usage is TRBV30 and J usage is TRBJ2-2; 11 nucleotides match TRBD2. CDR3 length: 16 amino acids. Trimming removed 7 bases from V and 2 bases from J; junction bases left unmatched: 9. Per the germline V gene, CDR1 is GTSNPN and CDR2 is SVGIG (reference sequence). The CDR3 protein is CAFNPSGRTNTGELFF. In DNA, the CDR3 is TGTGCCTTCAACCCTAGCGGGAGGACCAACACCGGGGAGCTGTTTTTT.

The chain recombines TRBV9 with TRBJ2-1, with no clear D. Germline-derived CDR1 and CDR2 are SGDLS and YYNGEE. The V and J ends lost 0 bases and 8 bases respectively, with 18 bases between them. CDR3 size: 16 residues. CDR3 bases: TGTGCCAGCAGCGTAGCTGGTTGGCTTGGCGTCGATGAGCAGTTCTTC. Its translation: CASSVAGWLGVDEQFF.

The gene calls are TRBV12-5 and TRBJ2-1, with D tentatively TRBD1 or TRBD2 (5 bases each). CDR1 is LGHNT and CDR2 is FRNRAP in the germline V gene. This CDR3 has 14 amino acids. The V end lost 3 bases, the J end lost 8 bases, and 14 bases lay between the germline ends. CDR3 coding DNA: TGTGCTAGTGGTTTAGAGGGGTTTAGCGATGAGCAGTTCTTC. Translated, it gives CASGLEGFSDEQFF.

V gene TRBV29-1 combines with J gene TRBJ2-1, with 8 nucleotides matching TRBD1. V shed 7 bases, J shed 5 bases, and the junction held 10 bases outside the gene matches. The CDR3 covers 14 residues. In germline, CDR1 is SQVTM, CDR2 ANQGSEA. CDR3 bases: TGCAGCGGGAAACGGACAGGGAATAACAATGAGCAGTTCTTC. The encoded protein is CSGKRTGNNNEQFF.

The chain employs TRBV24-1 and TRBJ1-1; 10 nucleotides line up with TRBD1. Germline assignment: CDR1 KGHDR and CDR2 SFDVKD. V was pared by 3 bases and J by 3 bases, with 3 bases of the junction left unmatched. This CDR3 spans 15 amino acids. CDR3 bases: TGTGCCACCAGTGATCCGGACAGGGGGGACACTGAAGCTTTCTTT. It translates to CATSDPDRGDTEAFF.

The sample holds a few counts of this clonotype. CDR3 in amino acids: CASREGRAGYTF. The CDR3 DNA sequence: TGTGCCAGCAGAGAAGGTCGGGCTGGCTACACCTTC. This chain uses TRBV7-3 with TRBJ1-2; D is unclear. Trimming took 6 bases from V and 7 from J, leaving 12 bases between them. CDR3 length equals 12 residues. CDR1 and CDR2 from the germline V gene are SGHTA and FQGTGA.

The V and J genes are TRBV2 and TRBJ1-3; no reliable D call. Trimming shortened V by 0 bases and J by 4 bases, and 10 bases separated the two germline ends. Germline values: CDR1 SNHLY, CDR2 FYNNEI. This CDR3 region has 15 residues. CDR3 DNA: TGTGCCAGCAGTGAAGCGGGCGGTTTCGGAAACACCATATATTTT. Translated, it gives CASSEAGGFGNTIYF.

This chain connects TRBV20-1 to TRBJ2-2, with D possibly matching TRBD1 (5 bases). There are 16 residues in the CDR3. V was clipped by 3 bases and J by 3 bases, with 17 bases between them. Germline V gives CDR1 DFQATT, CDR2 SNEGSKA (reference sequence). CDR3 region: CSASRGKNTYTGELFF. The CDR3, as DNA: TGCAGTGCTAGTAGGGGAAAGAACACCTACACCGGGGAGCTGTTTTTT.

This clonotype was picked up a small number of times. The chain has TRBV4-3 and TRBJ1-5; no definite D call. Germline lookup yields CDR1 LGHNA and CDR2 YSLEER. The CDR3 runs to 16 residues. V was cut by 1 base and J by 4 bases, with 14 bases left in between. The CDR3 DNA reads TGCGCCAGCAGCCAAGCGTGGGGTGCCCATAATCAGCCCCAGCATTTT. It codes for CASSQAWGAHNQPQHF.

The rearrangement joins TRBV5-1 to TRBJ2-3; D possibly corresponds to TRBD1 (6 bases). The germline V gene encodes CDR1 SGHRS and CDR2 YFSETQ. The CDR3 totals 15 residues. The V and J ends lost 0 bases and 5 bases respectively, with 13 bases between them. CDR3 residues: CASSLVTGWRDTQYF. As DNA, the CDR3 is TGCGCCAGCAGCTTGGTGACAGGATGGAGAGATACGCAGTATTTT.

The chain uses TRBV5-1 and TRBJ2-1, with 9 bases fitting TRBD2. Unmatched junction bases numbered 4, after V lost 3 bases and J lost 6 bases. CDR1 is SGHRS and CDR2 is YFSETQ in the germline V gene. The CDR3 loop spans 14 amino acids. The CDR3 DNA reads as TGCGCCAGCAGCTCGGGACTAGCCTCCAATGAGCAGTTCTTC. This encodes CASSSGLASNEQFF.

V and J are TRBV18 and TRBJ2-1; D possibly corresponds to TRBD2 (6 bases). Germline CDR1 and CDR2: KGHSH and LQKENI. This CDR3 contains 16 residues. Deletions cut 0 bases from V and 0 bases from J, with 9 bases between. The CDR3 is CASSPPGLGSYNEQFF. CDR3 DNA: TGTGCCAGCTCACCACCGGGACTGGGCTCCTACAATGAGCAGTTCTTC.

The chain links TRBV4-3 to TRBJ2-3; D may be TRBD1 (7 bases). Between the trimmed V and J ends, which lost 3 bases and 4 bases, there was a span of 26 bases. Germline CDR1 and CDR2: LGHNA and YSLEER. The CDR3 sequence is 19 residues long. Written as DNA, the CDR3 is TGCGCCAGCAGCCACTATCGAGGGGCAGGGGGAGGTCAACCAGATACGCAGTATTTT. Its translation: CASSHYRGAGGGQPDTQYF.

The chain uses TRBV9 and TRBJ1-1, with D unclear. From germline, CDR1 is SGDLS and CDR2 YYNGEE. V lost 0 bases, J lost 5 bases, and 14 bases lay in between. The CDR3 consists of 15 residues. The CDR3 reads CASSVGPGMSTEAFF. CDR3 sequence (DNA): TGTGCCAGCAGCGTAGGTCCGGGTATGAGTACTGAAGCTTTCTTT.

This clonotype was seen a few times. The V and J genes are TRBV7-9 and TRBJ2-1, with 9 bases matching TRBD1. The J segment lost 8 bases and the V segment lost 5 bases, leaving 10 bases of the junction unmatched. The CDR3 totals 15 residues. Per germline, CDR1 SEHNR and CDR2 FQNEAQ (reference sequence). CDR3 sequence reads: CASSLPGTGRDEQFF. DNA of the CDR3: TGTGCCAGCAGCCTGCCGGGGACAGGGAGGGATGAGCAGTTCTTC.

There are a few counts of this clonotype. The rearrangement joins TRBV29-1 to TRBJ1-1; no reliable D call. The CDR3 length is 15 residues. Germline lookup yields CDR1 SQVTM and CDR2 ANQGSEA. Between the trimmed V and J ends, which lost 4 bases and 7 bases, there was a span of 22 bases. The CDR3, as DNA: TGCAGCGTTGCGGGAGGCAGACTACCAGAAGTTGAAGCTTTCTTT. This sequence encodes CSVAGGRLPEVEAFF.

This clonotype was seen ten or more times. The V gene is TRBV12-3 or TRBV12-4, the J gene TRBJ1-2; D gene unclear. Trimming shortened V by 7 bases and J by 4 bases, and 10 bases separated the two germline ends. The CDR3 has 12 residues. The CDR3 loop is CASTGGGYGYTF. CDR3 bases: TGTGCCAGCACTGGAGGAGGCTATGGCTACACCTTC.

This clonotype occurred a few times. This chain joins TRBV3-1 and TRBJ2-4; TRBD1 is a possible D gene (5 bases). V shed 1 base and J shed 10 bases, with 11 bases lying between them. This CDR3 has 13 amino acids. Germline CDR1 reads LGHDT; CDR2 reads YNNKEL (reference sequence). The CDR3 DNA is TGTGCCAGCAGCCAAGGGGCAGGGCAGATTCAGTACTTC. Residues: CASSQGAGQIQYF.

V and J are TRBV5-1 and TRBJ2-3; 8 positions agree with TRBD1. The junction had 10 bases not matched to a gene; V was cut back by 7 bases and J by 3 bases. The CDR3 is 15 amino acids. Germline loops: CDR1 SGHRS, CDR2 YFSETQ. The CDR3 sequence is CASSIQGGGTDTQYF. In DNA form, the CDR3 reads TGCGCCAGCTCGATACAGGGGGGAGGAACAGATACGCAGTATTTT. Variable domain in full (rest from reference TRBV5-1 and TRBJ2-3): KAGVTQTPRYLIKTRGQQVTLSCSPISGHRSVSWYQQTPGQGLQFLFEYFSETQRNKGNFPGRFSGRQFSNSRSEMNVSTLELGDSALYLCASSIQGGGTDTQYFGPGTRLTVL.

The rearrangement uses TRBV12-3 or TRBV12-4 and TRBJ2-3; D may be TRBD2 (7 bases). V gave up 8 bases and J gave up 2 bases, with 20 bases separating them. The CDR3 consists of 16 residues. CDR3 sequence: CASGQGRGGDTDTQYF. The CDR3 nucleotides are TGTGCCAGCGGCCAGGGGAGGGGAGGGGACACAGATACGCAGTATTTT.

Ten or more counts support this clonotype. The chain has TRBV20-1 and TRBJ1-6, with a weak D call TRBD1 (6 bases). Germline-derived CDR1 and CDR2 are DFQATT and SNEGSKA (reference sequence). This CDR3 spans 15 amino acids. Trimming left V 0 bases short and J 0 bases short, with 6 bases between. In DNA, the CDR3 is TGCAGTGCTAGAGAAGGGGGCTCCTATAATTCACCCCTCCACTTT. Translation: CSAREGGSYNSPLHF.

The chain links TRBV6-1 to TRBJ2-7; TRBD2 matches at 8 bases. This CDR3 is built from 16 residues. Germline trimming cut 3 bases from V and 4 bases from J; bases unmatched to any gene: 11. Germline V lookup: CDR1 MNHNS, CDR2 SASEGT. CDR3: CASSDFPGLGAYEQYF. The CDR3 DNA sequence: TGTGCCAGCAGTGATTTTCCGGGACTAGGCGCATACGAGCAGTACTTC.

In DNA form, the CDR3 reads TGCGCCAGCAGCCCCGGGACCAATAACTACGAGCAGTACTTC. Its protein product is CASSPGTNNYEQYF. This chain connects TRBV5-1 to TRBJ2-7, with D perhaps assigned TRBD1 or TRBD2 (5 bases each). V lost 4 bases to trimming and J lost 3 bases, with 14 bases between them. The germline CDR1 and CDR2 sequences are SGHRS and YFSETQ. There are 14 residues in the CDR3.

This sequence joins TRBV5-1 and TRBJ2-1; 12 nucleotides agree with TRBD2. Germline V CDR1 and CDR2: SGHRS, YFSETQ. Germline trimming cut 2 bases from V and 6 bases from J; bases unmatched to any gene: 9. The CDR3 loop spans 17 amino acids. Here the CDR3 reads CASSFTSGGLRVNEQFF. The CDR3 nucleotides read TGCGCCAGCAGCTTCACTAGCGGGGGGTTGCGAGTCAATGAGCAGTTCTTC. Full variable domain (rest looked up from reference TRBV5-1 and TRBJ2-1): KAGVTQTPRYLIKTRGQQVTLSCSPISGHRSVSWYQQTPGQGLQFLFEYFSETQRNKGNFPGRFSGRQFSNSRSEMNVSTLELGDSALYLCASSFTSGGLRVNEQFFGPGTRLTVL.

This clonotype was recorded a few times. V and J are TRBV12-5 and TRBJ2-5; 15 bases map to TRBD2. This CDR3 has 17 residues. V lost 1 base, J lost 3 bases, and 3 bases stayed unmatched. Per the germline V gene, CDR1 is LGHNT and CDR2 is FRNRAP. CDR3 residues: CASGLDGLAGGEETQYF. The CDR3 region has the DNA TGTGCTAGTGGTTTGGACGGACTAGCGGGGGGGGAAGAGACCCAGTACTTC.

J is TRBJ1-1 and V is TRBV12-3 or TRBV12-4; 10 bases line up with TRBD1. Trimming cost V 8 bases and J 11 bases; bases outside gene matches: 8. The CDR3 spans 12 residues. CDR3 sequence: CASGLGTGVAFF. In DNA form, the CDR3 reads TGTGCCAGCGGGCTGGGGACAGGGGTCGCTTTCTTT.

Written as DNA, the CDR3 is TGCGCCAGCAGCTTTGGAGGGACTAGTTACGAGCAGTACTTC. Encoded protein: CASSFGGTSYEQYF. This chain links TRBV5-1 with TRBJ2-7; 8 bases fit TRBD2. The CDR3 spans 14 residues. With V trimmed by 2 bases and J by 4 bases, 5 bases remained unmatched. CDR1 is SGHRS, CDR2 YFSETQ, per germline.

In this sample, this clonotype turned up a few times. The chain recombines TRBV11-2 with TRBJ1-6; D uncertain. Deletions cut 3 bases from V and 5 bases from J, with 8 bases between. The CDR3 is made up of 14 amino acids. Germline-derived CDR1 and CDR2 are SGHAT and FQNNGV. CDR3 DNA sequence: TGTGCCAGCAGCTTTAGGAAGAATAATTCACCCCTCCACTTT. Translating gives CASSFRKNNSPLHF.

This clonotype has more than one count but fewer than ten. The CDR3, as DNA: TGCAGTGCCAGCTTTGGGTCTGGGTGGGGGACTAATGAAAAACTGTTTTTT. It codes for CSASFGSGWGTNEKLFF. The chain is built from TRBV20-1 and TRBJ1-4, with D possibly being TRBD1 (5 bases). Germline V CDR1 and CDR2: DFQATT, SNEGSKA (reference sequence). This CDR3 region has 17 residues. The V and J ends lost 6 bases and 2 bases respectively, with 22 bases between them.

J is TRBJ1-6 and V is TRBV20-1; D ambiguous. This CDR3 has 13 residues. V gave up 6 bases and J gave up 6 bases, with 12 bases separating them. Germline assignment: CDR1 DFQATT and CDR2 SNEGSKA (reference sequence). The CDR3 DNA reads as TGCAGTGCCATCCGGGAGACTAATTCACCCCTCCACTTT. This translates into CSAIRETNSPLHF.

The DNA of the CDR3 is TGTGCCAGCAGTTACCCCCGGGGGGGCTTGAATGAGCAGTTCTTC. This codes for CASSYPRGGLNEQFF. The V call is TRBV6-2 or TRBV6-3, the J call TRBJ2-1; 8 bases agree with TRBD2. CDR1 and CDR2 (germline): MNHEY, SVGEGT. CDR3 length: 15 amino acids. J lost 7 bases, V lost 2 bases, and 7 bases had no gene match.

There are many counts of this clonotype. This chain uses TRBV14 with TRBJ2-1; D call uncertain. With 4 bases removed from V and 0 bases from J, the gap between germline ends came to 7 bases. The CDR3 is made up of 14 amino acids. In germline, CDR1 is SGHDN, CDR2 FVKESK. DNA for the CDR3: TGTGCCAGCAGCCCCCCGGGCTCCTACAATGAGCAGTTCTTC. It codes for CASSPPGSYNEQFF.